The entry that follows covers one T cell receptor (beta chain) sequence. Any patient presenting with uncontrolled infection, other autoimmune disease, pregnancy or lactation was left out. Source material for PBMCs was about 11 ml fresh peripheral blood. This record belongs to a study of T cells in Graves' hyperthyroidism and ophthalmopathy. Background on the study: Peripheral blood was drawn at first diagnosis, prior to all treatment.

The junction had 2 bases not matched to a gene; V was cut back by 2 bases and J by 0 bases. The CDR3 loop spans 16 amino acids. Germline CDR1 MGHRA, CDR2 YSYEKL. RNA transcripts yielded amplified TCR beta CDR3 regions. Carried out on the TCR CDR3, a first-round RT-PCR used the HTBI primer set. TCRdb processed the multiplex PCR reads anew with MiXCR; each CDR3 protein has one entry. The table lists about 600,000 distinct CDR3 sequences, approximately 15% of them singletons, with over 6% in the top ten. This TCR was sampled from a woman between 18 and 29 years old with Graves' ophthalmopathy. The sequenced sample was blood. This chain connects TRBV4-1 to TRBJ2-7, with 12 bases that match TRBD2. DNA for the CDR3: TGCGCCAGCAGCCAACCGGGACTAGCGGGCTCCTACGAGCAGTACTTC. Translation: CASSQPGLAGSYEQYF.